The 16 T cell receptor beta chains in this list originate from one sample, sequenced in a study of T-cell memory formation after mild COVID-19. TCRdb redid the calling of the 5' RACE reads with MiXCR, one entry per CDR3 protein. The sample consists of more than 250,000 distinct CDR3 sequences, around 15% of them appearing once. The sample comprised PBMCs or a T cell subset sorted from them (not recorded which). The receptors shown here come from a man between 18 and 35 years old who had mild COVID-19 (a few samples of this study predate the infection). Cell type and time point are not known.

V gene TRBV6-2 or TRBV6-3 combines with J gene TRBJ2-7; 8 bases agree with TRBD2. The germline CDR1 and CDR2 sequences are MNHEY and SVGEGT. The CDR3 totals 14 residues. Trimming removed 8 bases from V and 4 bases from J; junction bases left unmatched: 10. The DNA of the CDR3 is TGTGCCAGCCGGAGAGCGGGGGCGCCGTACGAGCAGTACTTC. Translating gives CASRRAGAPYEQYF.

This clonotype was seen many times. The chain combines TRBV29-1 with TRBJ2-6, with D perhaps being TRBD1 or TRBD2 (5 bases each). This CDR3 is 16 amino acids long. Trimming left V 5 bases short and J 0 bases short, with 14 bases between. Germline CDR1 SQVTM, CDR2 ANQGSEA. The CDR3, as DNA: TGCAGCGTTTTCCGGGACGGGTCCTCTGGGGCCAACGTCCTGACTTTC. Its protein product is CSVFRDGSSGANVLTF.

This chain connects TRBV5-1 to TRBJ2-2; D assignment may be TRBD1 or TRBD2 (6 bases each). The V and J ends lost 6 bases and 1 base respectively, with 16 bases between them. The CDR3 sequence is 16 residues long. Looked up from germline, CDR1 is SGHRS and CDR2 is YFSETQ. DNA for the CDR3: TGCGCCAGCACCTCGACGGGGGCCGAGAACACCGGGGAGCTGTTTTTT. The encoded protein is CASTSTGAENTGELFF. Variable domain in full (rest from reference TRBV5-1 and TRBJ2-2): KAGVTQTPRYLIKTRGQQVTLSCSPISGHRSVSWYQQTPGQGLQFLFEYFSETQRNKGNFPGRFSGRQFSNSRSEMNVSTLELGDSALYLCASTSTGAENTGELFFGEGSRLTVL.

The chain is built from TRBV7-9 and TRBJ2-2, with a possible D match to TRBD2 (5 bases). CDR1 and CDR2 from the germline V gene are SEHNR and FQNEAQ (reference sequence). The CDR3 consists of 19 residues. Trimming pared 1 base from V and 1 base from J, leaving 19 bases between. CDR3 nucleotides: TGTGCCAGCAGCTTAGTATCCGGAGGAGCGGCGATGAACACCGGGGAGCTGTTTTTT. It yields the protein CASSLVSGGAAMNTGELFF. Supplemented by reference TRBV7-9 and TRBJ2-2, the full variable domain reads DTGVSQNPRHKITKRGQNVTFRCDPISEHNRLYWYRQTLGQGPEFLTYFQNEAQLEKSRLLSDRFSAERPKGSFSTLEIQRTEQGDSAMYLCASSLVSGGAAMNTGELFFGEGSRLTVL.

This clonotype was detected a few times. The rearrangement uses TRBV28 and TRBJ2-3; D is ambiguous. This CDR3 region has 12 residues. Looked up from germline, CDR1 is MDHEN and CDR2 is SYDVKM. V dropped 2 bases and J dropped 2 bases, with 2 bases sitting between them. The CDR3 DNA sequence: TGTGCCAGCAGTTTACTCACAGATACGCAGTATTTT. Amino acids: CASSLLTDTQYF. Combining the CDR3 with reference TRBV28 and TRBJ2-3 gives the whole variable domain DVKVTQSSRYLVKRTGEKVFLECVQDMDHENMFWYRQDPGLGLRLIYFSYDVKMKEKGDIPEGYSVSREKKERFSLILESASTNQTSMYLCASSLLTDTQYFGPGTRLTVL.

In its sample, this clonotype was seen a few times. V and J are TRBV12-3 or TRBV12-4 and TRBJ2-1; TRBD2 aligns across 10 bases. The CDR3 covers 11 residues. The CDR3 is CESGGADEQFF. For the CDR3, the DNA is TGTGAAAGCGGGGGGGCCGATGAGCAGTTCTTC.

This clonotype has only a few counts. The chain couples TRBV7-3 to TRBJ2-1; D is unclear. Looked up from germline, CDR1 is SGHTA and CDR2 is FQGTGA. V dropped 4 bases and J dropped 5 bases, with 9 bases sitting between them. The CDR3 is 13 amino acids. For the CDR3, the DNA is TGTGCCAGCAGCTCGGGCGGAAACAATGAGCAGTTCTTC. Translated, it gives CASSSGGNNEQFF.

The chain is built from TRBV2 and TRBJ1-1; D not certain. The CDR3 has 15 amino acids. From germline, CDR1 is SNHLY and CDR2 FYNNEI. V gave up 2 bases and J gave up 2 bases, with 12 bases separating them. Here the CDR3 DNA reads TGTGCCAGCAGTGAACAAAGGACCGTAAACACTGAAGCTTTCTTT. It translates to CASSEQRTVNTEAFF.

This clonotype came up many times. The V gene is TRBV29-1, the J gene TRBJ1-2; TRBD1 aligns across 8 bases. This CDR3 has 14 residues. J gave up 4 bases and V 0 bases, and 4 bases lay outside the gene matches. Germline values: CDR1 SQVTM, CDR2 ANQGSEA. The CDR3 protein is CSVEDAGQAYGYTF. The CDR3, as DNA: TGCAGCGTTGAAGATGCGGGACAGGCCTATGGCTACACCTTC.

The CDR3 sequence: CSVSAGANYEQYF. As DNA, the CDR3 is TGCAGCGTTTCCGCCGGGGCCAACTACGAGCAGTACTTC. The chain recombines TRBV29-1 with TRBJ2-7; D assignment may be TRBD1 or TRBD2 (5 bases each). The CDR3 extends over 13 amino acids. Germline CDR1 SQVTM, CDR2 ANQGSEA. V was trimmed by 5 bases and J by 3 bases, leaving 14 bases between them.

V usage is TRBV7-3 and J usage is TRBJ2-2, with 7 nucleotides matching TRBD2. The CDR3 has 13 amino acids. Unmatched junction bases numbered 3, after V lost 5 bases and J lost 6 bases. CDR1 is SGHTA, CDR2 FQGTGA, per germline. The CDR3 sequence is CASSPAGSGELFF. In nucleotides, the CDR3 is TGTGCCAGCAGCCCAGCGGGGTCCGGGGAGCTGTTTTTT.

About this clonotype: The junction and the germline gene differ at one end; a read error may be behind it. The chain links TRBV10-3 to TRBJ1-5, with D perhaps TRBD1 (5 bases). The CDR3 sequence is 14 residues long. CDR1 and CDR2 (germline): ENHRY, SYGVKD. CDR3 sequence reads: CAISEGARAEPHHF. Here the CDR3 DNA reads TGTGCCATCAGTGAAGGGGCCAGGGCTGAGCCCCATCATTTT.

The V call is TRBV2, the J call TRBJ2-7, with D perhaps being TRBD1 or TRBD2 (5 bases each). CDR3 size: 12 residues. Germline assignment: CDR1 SNHLY and CDR2 FYNNEI. Between the trimmed V and J ends, which lost 11 bases and 6 bases, there was a span of 17 bases. This CDR3 is CAERGPRGEQYF. CDR3 nucleotides: TGTGCCGAGAGGGGTCCTCGGGGCGAGCAGTACTTC.

DNA for the CDR3: TGCGCCAGCAGCCAGGAGATGGGGCAGAACACTGAAGCTTTCTTT. Translating gives CASSQEMGQNTEAFF. This rearrangement joins TRBV4-3 to TRBJ1-1; a weak D match, TRBD1 (5 bases). Trimming pared 3 bases from V and 1 base from J, leaving 12 bases between. Germline-derived CDR1 and CDR2 are LGHNA and YSLEER. This CDR3 comprises 15 residues.

The rearrangement uses TRBV7-2 and TRBJ2-7, with TRBD2 as a possible D gene (6 bases). The CDR3 runs to 15 residues. The germline CDR1 and CDR2 sequences are SGHTA and FQGNSA. Trimming stripped 5 bases from V and 0 bases from J, with 14 bases between. CDR3 amino acids: CASSPQAGSSYEQYF. The CDR3, as DNA: TGTGCCAGCAGCCCACAGGCGGGAAGCTCCTACGAGCAGTACTTC.

This clonotype has ten or more counts. This sequence joins TRBV20-1 and TRBJ1-2; 8 bases line up with TRBD1. The germline V gene encodes CDR1 DFQATT and CDR2 SNEGSKA (reference sequence). The CDR3 runs 13 residues. V gave up 6 bases and J gave up 4 bases; unmatched junction bases: 7. The CDR3 reads CSALNRGGYGYTF. The CDR3 nucleotides are TGCAGTGCCCTCAACAGGGGGGGCTATGGCTACACCTTC.